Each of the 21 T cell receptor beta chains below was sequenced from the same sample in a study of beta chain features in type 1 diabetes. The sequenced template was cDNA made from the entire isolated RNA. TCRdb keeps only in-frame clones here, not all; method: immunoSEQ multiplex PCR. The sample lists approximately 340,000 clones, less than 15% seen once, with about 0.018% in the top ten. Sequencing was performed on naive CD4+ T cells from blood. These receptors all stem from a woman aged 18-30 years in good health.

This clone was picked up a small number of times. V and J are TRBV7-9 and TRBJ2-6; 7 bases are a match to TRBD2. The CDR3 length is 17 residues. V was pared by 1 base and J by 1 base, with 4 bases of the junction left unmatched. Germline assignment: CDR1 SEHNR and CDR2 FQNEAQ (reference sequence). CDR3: CASSLGPGGSGANVLTF. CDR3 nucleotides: TGTGCCAGCAGCTTAGGCCCCGGGGGGTCTGGGGCCAACGTCCTGACTTTC.

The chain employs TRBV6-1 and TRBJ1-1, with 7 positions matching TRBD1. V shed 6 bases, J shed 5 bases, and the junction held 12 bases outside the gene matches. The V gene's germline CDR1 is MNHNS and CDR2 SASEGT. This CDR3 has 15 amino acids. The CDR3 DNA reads TGTGCCAGCAGGGCCGGGACAGAACGTAGAACTGAAGCTTTCTTT. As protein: CASRAGTERRTEAFF.

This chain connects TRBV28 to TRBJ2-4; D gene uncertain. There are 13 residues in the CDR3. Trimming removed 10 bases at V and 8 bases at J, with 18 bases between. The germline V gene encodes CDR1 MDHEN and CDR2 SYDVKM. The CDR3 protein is CATENQVNDIQYF. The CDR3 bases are TGTGCCACCGAAAACCAGGTTAATGACATTCAGTACTTC.

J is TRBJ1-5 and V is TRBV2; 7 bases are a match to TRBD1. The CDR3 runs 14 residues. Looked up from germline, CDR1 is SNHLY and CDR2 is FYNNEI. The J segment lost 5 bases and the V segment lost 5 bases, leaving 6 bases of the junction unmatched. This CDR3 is CASSQEGADQPQHF. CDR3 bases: TGTGCCAGCAGTCAAGAGGGGGCGGATCAGCCCCAGCATTTT.

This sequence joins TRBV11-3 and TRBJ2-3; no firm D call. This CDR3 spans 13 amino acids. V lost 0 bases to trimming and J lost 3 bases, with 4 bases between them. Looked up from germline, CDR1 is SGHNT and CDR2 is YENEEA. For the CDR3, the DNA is TGTGCCAGCAGCTTAGATCAAACAGATACGCAGTATTTT. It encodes CASSLDQTDTQYF.

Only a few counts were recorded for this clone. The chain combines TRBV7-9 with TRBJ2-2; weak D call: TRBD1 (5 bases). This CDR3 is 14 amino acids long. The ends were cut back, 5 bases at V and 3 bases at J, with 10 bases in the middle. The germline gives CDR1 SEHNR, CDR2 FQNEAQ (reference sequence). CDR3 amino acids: CASSETAYTGELFF. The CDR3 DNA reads TGTGCCAGCAGCGAGACAGCATACACCGGGGAGCTGTTTTTT.

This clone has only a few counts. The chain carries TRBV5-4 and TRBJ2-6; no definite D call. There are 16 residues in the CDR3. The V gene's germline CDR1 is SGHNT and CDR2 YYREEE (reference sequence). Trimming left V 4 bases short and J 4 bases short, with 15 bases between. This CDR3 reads CASSPLDFPGANVLTF. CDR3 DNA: TGTGCCAGCAGCCCGCTAGACTTCCCCGGGGCCAACGTCCTGACTTTC.

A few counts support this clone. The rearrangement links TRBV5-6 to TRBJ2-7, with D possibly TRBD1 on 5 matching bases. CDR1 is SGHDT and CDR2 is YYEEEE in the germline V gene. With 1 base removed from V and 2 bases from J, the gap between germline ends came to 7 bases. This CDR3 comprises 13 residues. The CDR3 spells CASSLTGPYEQYF. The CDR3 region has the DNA TGTGCCAGCAGCTTGACAGGACCCTACGAGCAGTACTTC.

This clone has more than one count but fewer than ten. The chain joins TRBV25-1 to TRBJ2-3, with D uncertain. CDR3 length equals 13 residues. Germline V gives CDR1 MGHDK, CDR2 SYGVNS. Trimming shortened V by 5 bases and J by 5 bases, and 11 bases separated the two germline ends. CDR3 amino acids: CASSYPPGDTQYF. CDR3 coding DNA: TGTGCCAGCAGTTACCCGCCCGGAGATACGCAGTATTTT. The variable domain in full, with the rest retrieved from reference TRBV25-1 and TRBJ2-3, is EADIYQTPRYLVIGTGKKITLECSQTMGHDKMYWYQQDPGMELHLIHYSYGVNSTEKGDLSSESTVSRIRTEHFPLTLESARPSHTSQYLCASSYPPGDTQYFGPGTRLTVL.

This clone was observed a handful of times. The CDR3 loop is CSVEGVREIRNNEQFF. As DNA, the CDR3 is TGCAGCGTTGAAGGAGTTAGGGAGATCCGGAACAATGAGCAGTTCTTC. The genes are TRBV29-1 and TRBJ2-1, with D perhaps TRBD2 (5 bases). CDR3 size: 16 residues. Between the trimmed V and J ends, which lost 1 base and 5 bases, there was a span of 18 bases. Germline CDR1 reads SQVTM; CDR2 reads ANQGSEA.

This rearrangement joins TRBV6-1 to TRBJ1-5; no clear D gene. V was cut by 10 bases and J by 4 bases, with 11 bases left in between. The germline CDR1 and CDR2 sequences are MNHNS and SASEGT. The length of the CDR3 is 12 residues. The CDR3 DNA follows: TGTGCCACCTCGGGGTGGAATCAGCCCCAGCATTTT. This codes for CATSGWNQPQHF.

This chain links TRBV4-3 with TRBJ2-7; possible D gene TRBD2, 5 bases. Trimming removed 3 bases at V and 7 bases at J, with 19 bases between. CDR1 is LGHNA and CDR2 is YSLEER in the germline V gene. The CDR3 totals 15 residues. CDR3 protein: CASSQVPGPSGEQYF. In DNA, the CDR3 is TGCGCCAGCAGCCAGGTGCCTGGACCCTCGGGGGAGCAGTACTTC.

The CDR3 sequence is CASSFSGGRGFGETQYF. CDR3 sequence (DNA): TGTGCCAGCAGTTTCTCAGGGGGCCGTGGCTTTGGGGAGACCCAGTACTTC. This chain joins TRBV28 and TRBJ2-5; 8 positions match TRBD1. Germline CDR1 and CDR2: MDHEN and SYDVKM. J lost 5 bases, V lost 3 bases, and 14 bases had no gene match. There are 17 residues in the CDR3.

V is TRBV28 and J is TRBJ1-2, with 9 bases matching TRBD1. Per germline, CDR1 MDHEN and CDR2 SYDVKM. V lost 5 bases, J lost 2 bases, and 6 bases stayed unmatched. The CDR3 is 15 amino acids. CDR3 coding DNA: TGTGCCAGCAGTCCCGCCGGGACAGGGAACTATGGCTACACCTTC. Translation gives CASSPAGTGNYGYTF.

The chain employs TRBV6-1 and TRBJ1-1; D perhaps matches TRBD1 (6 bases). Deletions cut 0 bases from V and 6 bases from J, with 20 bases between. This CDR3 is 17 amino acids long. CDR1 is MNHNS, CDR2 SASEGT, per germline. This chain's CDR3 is CASSEALGAPGRAEAFF. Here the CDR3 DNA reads TGTGCCAGCAGTGAAGCGTTGGGGGCTCCCGGTAGGGCTGAAGCTTTCTTT.

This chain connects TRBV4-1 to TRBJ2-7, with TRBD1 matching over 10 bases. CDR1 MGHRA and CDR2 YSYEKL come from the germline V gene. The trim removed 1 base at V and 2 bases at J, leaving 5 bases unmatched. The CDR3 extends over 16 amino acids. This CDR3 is CASSQVQGQGTYEQYF. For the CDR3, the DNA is TGCGCCAGCAGCCAAGTCCAGGGACAGGGGACCTACGAGCAGTACTTC.

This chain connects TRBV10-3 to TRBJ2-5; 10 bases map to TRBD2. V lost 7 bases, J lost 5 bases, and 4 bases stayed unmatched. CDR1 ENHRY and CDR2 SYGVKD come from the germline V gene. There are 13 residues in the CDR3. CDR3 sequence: CAIKREGRETQYF. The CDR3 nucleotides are TGTGCCATCAAGCGGGAGGGCCGCGAGACCCAGTACTTC.

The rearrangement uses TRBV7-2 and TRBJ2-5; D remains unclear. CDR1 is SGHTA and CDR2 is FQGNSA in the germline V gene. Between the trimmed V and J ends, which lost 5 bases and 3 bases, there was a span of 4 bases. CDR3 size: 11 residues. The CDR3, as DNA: TGTGCCAGCAGCACGGAAGAGACCCAGTACTTC. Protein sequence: CASSTEETQYF.

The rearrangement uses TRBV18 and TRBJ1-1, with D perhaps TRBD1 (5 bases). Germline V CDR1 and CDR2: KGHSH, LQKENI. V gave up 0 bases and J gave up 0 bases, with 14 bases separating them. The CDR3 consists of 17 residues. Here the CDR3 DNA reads TGTGCCAGCTCACCACCGAGCGGGGGGGGGTTGAACACTGAAGCTTTCTTT. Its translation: CASSPPSGGGLNTEAFF.

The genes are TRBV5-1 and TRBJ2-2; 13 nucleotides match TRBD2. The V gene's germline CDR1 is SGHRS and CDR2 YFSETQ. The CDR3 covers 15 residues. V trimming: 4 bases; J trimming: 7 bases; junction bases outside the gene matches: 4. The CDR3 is CASSAGLAGVGELFF. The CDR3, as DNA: TGCGCCAGCAGCGCAGGACTAGCGGGAGTCGGGGAGCTGTTTTTT.

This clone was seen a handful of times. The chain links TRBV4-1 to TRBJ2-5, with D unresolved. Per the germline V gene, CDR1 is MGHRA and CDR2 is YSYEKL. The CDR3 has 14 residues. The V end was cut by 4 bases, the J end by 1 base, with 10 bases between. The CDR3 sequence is CASSPVATQETQYF. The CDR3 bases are TGCGCCAGCAGCCCCGTCGCTACCCAAGAGACCCAGTACTTC.